This T cell receptor beta chain was observed in a study of blood T cell repertoires in COVID-19 (dated by TCRdb to the early 2020s). Background on the whole study: Collaborator samples came from the United States, Italy and Spain and covered acute and convalescent phases of COVID-19. Where available, HLA class I and class II types were obtained from metadata supplied by the sample provider rather than from assay-based typing. Nearly every sample came with metadata listing a de-identified subject ID, COVID-19 status, age in years and sex. The prospective study material was composed of cDNA or gDNA derived from T cells, B-cell-depleted T cells, or PBMCs. Deeply sampled blood TCRbeta repertoires from subjects exposed to, actively infected with, or recovered from COVID-19 were included in the dataset. The repertoires were released in a freely available public database meant as a resource for research on the immune response to SARS-CoV-2. Samples were obtained from the ongoing ImmuneRACE study (first 160 participants) and from 1,254 subjects provided by 6 global collaborators. General study outcomes and caveats: Clinical and demographic metadata were provided uncurated, with the amount varying by source and participant.

CDR1 and CDR2 are read off the germline V gene as SGHTA and FQGNSA. V gives up 1 base and J gives up 5 bases, and the segment between their germline ends measures 14 bases. Reading from cysteine to phenylalanine, the CDR3 counts 15 amino acids. Only the CDR3 part of the read is kept: 45 bases, read in frame from the first base. Each collaborating institution followed its own protocols to collect whole blood in K2EDTA tubes. Collaborator samples were shipped for TCRbeta analysis as frozen whole blood, isolated PBMCs, or DNA extracted from either sample type. Comments on this clone: The antigen it recognizes is unknown. No quality values exist for individual bases; no much larger clone is one base distant.

TCRbeta CDR3 regions were amplified from genomic DNA by means of the immunoSEQ Assay, a bias-controlled multiplex PCR. Per the authors' processing: Within the assay, amplification of reference gene primers was used to estimate how many nucleated cells each sample contained. Sequence reads were collapsed and filtered to measure the absolute abundance of every unique TCRbeta CDR3 rearrangement. Productive Simpson clonality was computed per sample as the square root of Simpson's diversity index over productive rearrangements. What TCRdb holds here is the immuneACCESS table cut down to in-frame rearrangements. Part of the clones is not present; checked against another copy, under half of the missing clones reflect an unresolved V gene, and the others are unexplained. V, J and clone size derive from that table, while D and trimming were established from the DNA sequence. The sample table contains about 180,000 clones; only one count was recorded for under 85% of them. 9.8% of the sample is held by the ten biggest clonotypes.

The sequence joins TRBV7-2 to TRBJ1-1; a weak D assignment points to TRBD1 (6 bases agree). The source is a woman of 80 years or more with acute or convalescent COVID-19. Sequenced: peripheral blood. The CDR3 here reads CASSLGGGAGTEAFF. The DNA sequence is TGTGCCAGCAGCTTAGGAGGGGGGGCGGGTACTGAAGCTTTCTTT.